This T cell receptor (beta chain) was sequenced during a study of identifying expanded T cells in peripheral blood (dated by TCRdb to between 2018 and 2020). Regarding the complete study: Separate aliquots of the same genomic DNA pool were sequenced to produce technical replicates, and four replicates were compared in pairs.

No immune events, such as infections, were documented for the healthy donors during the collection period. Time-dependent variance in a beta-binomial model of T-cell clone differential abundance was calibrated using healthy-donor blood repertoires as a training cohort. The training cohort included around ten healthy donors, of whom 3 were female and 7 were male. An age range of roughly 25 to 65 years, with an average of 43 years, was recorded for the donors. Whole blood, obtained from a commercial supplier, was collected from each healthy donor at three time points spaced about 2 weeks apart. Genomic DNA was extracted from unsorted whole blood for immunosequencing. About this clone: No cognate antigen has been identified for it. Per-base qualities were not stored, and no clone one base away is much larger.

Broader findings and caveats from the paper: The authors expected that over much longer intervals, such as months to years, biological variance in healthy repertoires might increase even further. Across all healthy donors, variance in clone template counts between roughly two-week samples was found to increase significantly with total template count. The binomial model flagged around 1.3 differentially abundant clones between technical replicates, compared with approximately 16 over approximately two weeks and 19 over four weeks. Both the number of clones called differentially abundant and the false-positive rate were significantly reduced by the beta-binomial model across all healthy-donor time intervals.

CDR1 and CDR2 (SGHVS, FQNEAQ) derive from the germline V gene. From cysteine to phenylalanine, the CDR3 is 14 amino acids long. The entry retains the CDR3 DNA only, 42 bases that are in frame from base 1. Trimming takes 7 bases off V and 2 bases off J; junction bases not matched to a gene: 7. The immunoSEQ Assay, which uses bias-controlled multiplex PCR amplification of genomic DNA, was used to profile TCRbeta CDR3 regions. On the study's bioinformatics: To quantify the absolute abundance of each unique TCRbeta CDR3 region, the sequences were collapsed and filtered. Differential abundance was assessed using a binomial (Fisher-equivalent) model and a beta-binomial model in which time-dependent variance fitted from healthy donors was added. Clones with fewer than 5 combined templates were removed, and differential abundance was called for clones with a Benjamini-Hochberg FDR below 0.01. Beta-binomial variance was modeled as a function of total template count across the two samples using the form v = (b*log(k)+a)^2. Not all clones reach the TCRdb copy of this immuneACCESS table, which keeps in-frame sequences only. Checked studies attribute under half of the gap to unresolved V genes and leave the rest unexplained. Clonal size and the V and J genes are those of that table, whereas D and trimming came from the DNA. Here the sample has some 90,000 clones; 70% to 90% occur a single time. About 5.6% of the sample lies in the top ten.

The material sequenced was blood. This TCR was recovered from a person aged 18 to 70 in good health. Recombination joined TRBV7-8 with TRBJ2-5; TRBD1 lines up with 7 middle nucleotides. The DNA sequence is TGTGCCAGCATACAGGGGCAGGGGCAAGAGACCCAGTACTTC. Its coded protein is CASIQGQGQETQYF.